A single sample is the source of the 15 T cell receptor beta chains below, sequenced in a study of blood T cell repertoires in COVID-19. Assay used: immunoSEQ multiplex PCR; TCRdb lists only in-frame clones, some missing. Here the sample spans under 250,000 clones, over 75% being singletons. The sequencing input was PBMCs or T cells enriched from blood (not recorded which). These receptors were collected from a young woman in a cohort exposed to, infected with or recovered from COVID-19 (not recorded which).

This chain joins TRBV10-3 and TRBJ1-6; a possible D gene is TRBD1 (6 bases). The germline CDR1 and CDR2 sequences are ENHRY and SYGVKD. Trimming pared 1 base from V and 7 bases from J, leaving 11 bases between. The CDR3 totals 15 residues. Here the CDR3 reads CAISEWGQENSPLHF. CDR3 DNA sequence: TGTGCCATCAGTGAGTGGGGGCAGGAAAATTCACCCCTCCACTTT.

This rearrangement joins TRBV7-9 to TRBJ1-1; 10 bases line up with TRBD1. Germline CDR1 and CDR2: SEHNR and FQNEAQ (reference sequence). V dropped 6 bases and J dropped 2; count of bases not matched to a gene: 9. There are 16 residues in the CDR3. In nucleotides, the CDR3 is TGTGCCAGCAGGGACCAAGGGACAGGGGACAACACTGAAGCTTTCTTT. It yields the protein CASRDQGTGDNTEAFF. The full variable domain, its missing parts supplied by reference TRBV7-9 and TRBJ1-1, is DTGVSQNPRHKITKRGQNVTFRCDPISEHNRLYWYRQTLGQGPEFLTYFQNEAQLEKSRLLSDRFSAERPKGSFSTLEIQRTEQGDSAMYLCASRDQGTGDNTEAFFGQGTRLTVV.

This clone has just a few counts. This chain joins TRBV7-3 and TRBJ2-2; tentatively, D is TRBD2 (5 bases). This CDR3 region has 15 residues. The V and J ends lost 10 bases and 2 bases respectively, with 17 bases between them. Germline V gene sequence: CDR1 SGHTA, CDR2 FQGTGA. CDR3 residues: CATSLEGENTGELFF. The CDR3 bases are TGTGCCACCTCGTTAGAGGGAGAAAACACCGGGGAGCTGTTTTTT.

The sample holds one count of this clone. The chain employs TRBV19 and TRBJ1-1, with 9 bases fitting TRBD1. With 7 bases clipped from V and 5 bases from J, the junction kept 8 bases outside the gene matches. The CDR3 runs to 14 residues. Germline V lookup: CDR1 LNHDA, CDR2 SQIVND (reference sequence). The CDR3 nucleotides are TGTGCCAGTACCTTAGACAGGGGGACTACTGAAGCTTTCTTT. Protein product: CASTLDRGTTEAFF.

The chain combines TRBV2 with TRBJ2-5; 9 nucleotides agree with TRBD2. With V trimmed by 4 bases and J by 5 bases, 11 bases remained unmatched. The germline gives CDR1 SNHLY, CDR2 FYNNEI. The length of the CDR3 is 16 residues. CDR3 in amino acids: CASSGSGRWGGETQYF. CDR3 DNA sequence: TGTGCCAGCAGTGGGAGCGGGAGGTGGGGAGGGGAGACCCAGTACTTC.

J is TRBJ2-3 and V is TRBV7-2, with 8 bases aligning to TRBD2. The CDR3 totals 18 residues. Per the germline V gene, CDR1 is SGHTA and CDR2 is FQGNSA. The junction had 18 bases not matched to a gene; V was cut back by 4 bases and J by 6 bases. The CDR3 nucleotides are TGTGCCAGCAGCTCCCCGCAGTCGGAGCGGGGGTGGGCGGATACGCAGTATTTT. Translation gives CASSSPQSERGWADTQYF.

This sequence joins TRBV3-1 (or the pseudogene TRBV3-2) and TRBJ1-2; unclear D gene. The ends were cut back, 5 bases at V and 8 bases at J, with 15 bases in the middle. The CDR3 spans 13 residues. Per germline, CDR1 LGHDT and CDR2 YNNKEL (reference sequence). The CDR3 DNA reads as TGTGCCAGCAGCGAACTCTCTGCGGGGGGCTACACCTTC. It is translated as CASSELSAGGYTF.

This chain uses TRBV4-1 with TRBJ1-5; D remains ambiguous. Trimming stripped 0 bases from V and 11 bases from J, with 14 bases between. This CDR3 spans 14 amino acids. CDR1 is MGHRA and CDR2 is YSYEKL in the germline V gene. This CDR3 is CASSQDEQATSQHF. CDR3 coding DNA: TGCGCCAGCAGCCAAGATGAGCAAGCGACTTCCCAGCATTTT.

The chain carries TRBV28 and TRBJ1-1, with 10 positions matching TRBD1. Germline V gene sequence: CDR1 MDHEN, CDR2 SYDVKM. The CDR3 spans 15 residues. The V and J ends lost 5 bases and 3 bases, in that order; junction bases with no gene match: 6. DNA for the CDR3: TGTGCCAGCAGTCCCTGGGGACAGGGGTACACTGAAGCTTTCTTT. This sequence encodes CASSPWGQGYTEAFF.

This chain uses TRBV18 with TRBJ2-5; tentatively, D is TRBD1 (6 bases). CDR1 is KGHSH and CDR2 is LQKENI in the germline V gene. CDR3 size: 14 residues. Trimming took off 3 bases at V and 1 base at J, with 9 bases between the two ends. CDR3 nucleotides: TGTGCCAGCTCACCGAGGGACACCCAAGAGACCCAGTACTTC. As protein: CASSPRDTQETQYF.

The gene calls are TRBV10-3 and TRBJ1-1; D gene ambiguous. V was trimmed by 1 base and J by 0 bases, leaving 6 bases between them. The germline gives CDR1 ENHRY, CDR2 SYGVKD. The CDR3 is made up of 14 amino acids. For the CDR3, the DNA is TGTGCCATCAGTGAGTATAGTATGAACACTGAAGCTTTCTTT. This encodes CAISEYSMNTEAFF.

This sequence joins TRBV28 and TRBJ2-3, with D possibly being TRBD2 (7 bases). V was cut by 2 bases and J by 8 bases, with 17 bases left in between. This CDR3 has 15 amino acids. Germline V gene lookup returns CDR1 MDHEN and CDR2 SYDVKM. CDR3 amino acids: CASSLAGEGEGTQYF. CDR3 nucleotide sequence: TGTGCCAGCAGTTTAGCGGGAGAGGGGGAGGGTACGCAGTATTTT.

This chain links TRBV19 with TRBJ1-1, with D hard to call. Trimming removed 8 bases at V and 5 bases at J, with 9 bases between. Germline CDR1 LNHDA, CDR2 SQIVND (reference sequence). The CDR3 runs to 11 residues. In DNA form, the CDR3 reads TGTGCCAGTGGCGGAGGGACTGAAGCTTTCTTT. It translates to CASGGGTEAFF.

The V and J genes are TRBV5-1 and TRBJ2-1; TRBD2 matches at 14 bases. CDR1 is SGHRS and CDR2 is YFSETQ in the germline V gene. V gave up 6 bases and J gave up 6 bases; unmatched junction bases: 5. The CDR3 has 15 amino acids. CDR3 sequence reads: CASMSTSGRANEQFF. CDR3 sequence (DNA): TGCGCCAGCATGTCGACTAGCGGGAGGGCCAATGAGCAGTTCTTC.

The chain uses TRBV2 and TRBJ2-4, with 11 bases identical to TRBD1. The CDR3 spans 14 residues. With 6 bases clipped from V and 8 bases from J, the junction kept 6 bases outside the gene matches. Per the germline V gene, CDR1 is SNHLY and CDR2 is FYNNEI. CDR3 sequence reads: CASRPGQGVYIQYF. CDR3 sequence (DNA): TGTGCCAGCAGACCGGGACAGGGGGTATACATTCAGTACTTC. Complete variable domain (other parts from reference TRBV2 and TRBJ2-4): EPEVTQTPSHQVTQMGQEVILRCVPISNHLYFYWYRQILGQKVEFLVSFYNNEISEKSEIFDDQFSVERPDGSNFTLKIRSTKLEDSAMYFCASRPGQGVYIQYFGAGTRLSVL.